The 27 T cell receptor beta chains reported below all come from one sample, sequenced in a study of monozygotic twins with inflammatory bowel disease. TCRdb processed the 5' RACE reads again and assigns one entry to each CDR3 protein, with no DNA. Found here are fewer than 400,000 distinct CDR3 sequences; the top ten clones hold 5.5% to 6.5%. Sequencing was performed on blood. These TCRs come from a human donor with ulcerative colitis or Crohn's disease, or a healthy co-twin of an affected twin (not recorded which).

The chain joins TRBV20-1 to TRBJ2-7; TCRdb selects TRBD2, and the lack of DNA leaves this call unchecked. CDR3 length equals 14 residues. Looked up from germline, CDR1 is DFQATT and CDR2 is SNEGSKA (reference sequence). The CDR3: CSARVAGKVYEQYF.

J is TRBJ2-4 and V is TRBV18. CDR3 length: 11 residues. Germline assignment: CDR1 KGHSH and CDR2 LQKENI. CDR3 in amino acids: CASSPSNIQYF.

This CDR3 reads CASSRGGGQYF. The chain links TRBV6-5 to TRBJ2-7; without DNA, the TCRdb call of TRBD1 cannot be checked. Germline V gene data show CDR1 as MNHEY and CDR2 as SVGAGI. This CDR3 has 11 residues.

V is TRBV28 and J is TRBJ2-7; TCRdb's D gene call, TRBD1, goes unchecked for lack of DNA. The CDR3 runs to 14 residues. CDR1 and CDR2 (germline): MDHEN, SYDVKM. Here the CDR3 reads CASSGDRGSYEQYF.

This rearrangement joins TRBV12-3 or TRBV12-4 to TRBJ2-1; TCRdb names TRBD1, which stays unverified in the absence of DNA. This CDR3 is 15 amino acids long. The chain's CDR3 is CASSFWGANGDEQFF.

The CDR3 loop is CATSDSGALNEKLFF. The V gene is TRBV24-1, the J gene TRBJ1-4; TCRdb reports TRBD1, a call that lacks DNA to check it against. This CDR3 comprises 15 residues. Germline CDR1 reads KGHDR; CDR2 reads SFDVKD.

The chain links TRBV6-4 to TRBJ2-1. This CDR3 contains 14 residues. Germline V CDR1 and CDR2: MRHNA, SNTAGT. The chain's CDR3 is CARINNPSYNEQFF.

V usage is TRBV5-1 and J usage is TRBJ2-3; absent DNA, TCRdb's TRBD2 call cannot be checked. The CDR3 consists of 16 residues. Germline V CDR1 and CDR2: SGHRS, YFSETQ. This CDR3 is CASSLLSASGSDTQYF.

V usage is TRBV7-2 and J usage is TRBJ2-2; the TRBD1 assignment by TCRdb is unverifiable without DNA. CDR1 is SGHTA and CDR2 is FQGNSA in the germline V gene. This CDR3 has 16 residues. CDR3 in amino acids: CASSLRGTGNTGELFF.

The chain is built from TRBV28 and TRBJ2-3; the TRBD1 assignment by TCRdb is unverifiable without DNA. Germline V gives CDR1 MDHEN, CDR2 SYDVKM. The CDR3 contains 15 residues. Here the CDR3 reads CAVNRDRTSTDTQYF.

The genes are TRBV4-3 and TRBJ2-7. Germline CDR1 LGHNA, CDR2 YSLEER. CDR3 length: 14 residues. CDR3 sequence reads: CASSQVGRSYEQYF.

CDR3 sequence: CASSPDGLSEAFF. This chain uses TRBV5-1 with TRBJ1-1. CDR3 length: 13 amino acids. Germline V gives CDR1 SGHRS, CDR2 YFSETQ. The variable domain in full, with the rest retrieved from reference TRBV5-1 and TRBJ1-1, is KAGVTQTPRYLIKTRGQQVTLSCSPISGHRSVSWYQQTPGQGLQFLFEYFSETQRNKGNFPGRFSGRQFSNSRSEMNVSTLELGDSALYLCASSPDGLSEAFFGQGTRLTVV.

The chain uses TRBV15 and TRBJ1-1. The CDR3 runs 15 residues. CDR1 and CDR2 from the germline V gene are LNHNV and YYDKDF (reference sequence). CDR3 sequence: CATSRHPNSAPEAFF.

V usage is TRBV12-3 or TRBV12-4 and J usage is TRBJ2-5; TCRdb names TRBD1, which stays unverified in the absence of DNA. CDR3 length: 15 residues. This CDR3 reads CASSLGQGARETQYF.

V usage is TRBV30 and J usage is TRBJ2-1; TCRdb's D call, TRBD2, is unchecked because there is no DNA. This CDR3 comprises 14 residues. The V gene's germline CDR1 is GTSNPN and CDR2 SVGIG (reference sequence). CDR3 in amino acids: CAWSVAGFNNEQFF.

The rearrangement links TRBV15 to TRBJ2-7. This CDR3 is built from 15 residues. Germline V gene lookup returns CDR1 LNHNV and CDR2 YYDKDF (reference sequence). This CDR3 reads CATSRDPQGLYEQYF.

The chain recombines TRBV20-1 with TRBJ2-7; TCRdb lists TRBD1, though no DNA is available to test this call. Looked up from germline, CDR1 is DFQATT and CDR2 is SNEGSKA (reference sequence). The CDR3 loop spans 13 amino acids. CDR3 residues: CSARTYRGYEQYF.

The chain uses TRBV7-9 and TRBJ1-1; the TCRdb call, TRBD1, lacks DNA for checking. The CDR3 consists of 14 residues. Germline CDR1 SEHNR, CDR2 FQNEAQ (reference sequence). The CDR3 reads CASSLSAPRDEAFF.

The rearrangement joins TRBV7-2 to TRBJ1-6; TCRdb reports TRBD1, a call that lacks DNA to check it against. The CDR3 is made up of 15 amino acids. Germline CDR1 SGHTA, CDR2 FQGNSA. CDR3 residues: CASSRQGSENSPLHF.

The chain employs TRBV9 and TRBJ1-2; there is no DNA to check the TCRdb D call of TRBD1. The germline gives CDR1 SGDLS, CDR2 YYNGEE. The CDR3 sequence is 15 residues long. CDR3 sequence: CASSPGAEANYGYTF.

CDR3 region: CSVEKGDGTDTQYF. This chain uses TRBV29-1 with TRBJ2-3; the TCRdb D gene call, TRBD1, has no DNA to confirm it. CDR1 SQVTM and CDR2 ANQGSEA come from the germline V gene. The CDR3 length is 14 residues.

This rearrangement joins TRBV7-2 to TRBJ1-3; the TCRdb D gene call, TRBD1, has no DNA to confirm it. The CDR3 has 16 amino acids. The germline V gene has CDR1 SGHTA and CDR2 FQGNSA. Here the CDR3 reads CASSLWDAGSGNTIYF.

The chain has TRBV3-1 and TRBJ2-4; there is no DNA to check the TCRdb D call of TRBD2. Germline V CDR1 and CDR2: LGHDT, YNNKEL (reference sequence). The CDR3 consists of 16 residues. The CDR3 is CASSQPGGIAKNIQYF.

This chain uses TRBV15 with TRBJ2-1; TCRdb lists TRBD2, though no DNA is available to test this call. The CDR3 consists of 16 residues. Germline CDR1 and CDR2: LNHNV and YYDKDF (reference sequence). The CDR3 protein is CATSRGTSGNRNEQFF.

This chain links TRBV12-3 or TRBV12-4 with TRBJ2-4; absent DNA, TCRdb's TRBD1 call cannot be checked. This CDR3 contains 16 residues. CDR3 sequence: CASSLGTGLAKNIQYF.

This chain links TRBV6-5 with TRBJ2-7; the D gene TCRdb calls, TRBD1, cannot be checked with no DNA. The CDR3 contains 14 residues. Germline CDR1 is MNHEY and CDR2 is SVGAGI. CDR3 residues: CASSHGKGVYEQYF.

The CDR3 reads CASSEQPDQPQHF. This chain links TRBV7-9 with TRBJ1-5. The CDR3 is 13 amino acids. CDR1 SEHNR and CDR2 FQNEAQ come from the germline V gene (reference sequence).